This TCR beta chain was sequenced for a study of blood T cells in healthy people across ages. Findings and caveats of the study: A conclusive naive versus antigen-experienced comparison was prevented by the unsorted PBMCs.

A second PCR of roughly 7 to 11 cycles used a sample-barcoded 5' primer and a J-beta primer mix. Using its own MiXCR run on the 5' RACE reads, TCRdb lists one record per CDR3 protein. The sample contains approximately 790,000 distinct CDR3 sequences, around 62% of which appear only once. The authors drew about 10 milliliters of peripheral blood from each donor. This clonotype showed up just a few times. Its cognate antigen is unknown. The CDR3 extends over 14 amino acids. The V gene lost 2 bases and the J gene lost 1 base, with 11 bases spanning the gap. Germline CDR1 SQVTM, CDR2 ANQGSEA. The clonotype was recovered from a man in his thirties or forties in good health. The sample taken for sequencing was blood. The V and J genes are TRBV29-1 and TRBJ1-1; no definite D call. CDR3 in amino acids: CSVEPRAANTEAFF. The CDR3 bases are TGCAGCGTTGAACCAAGAGCTGCGAACACTGAAGCTTTCTTT.